The T cell receptor beta chain described here comes from a study of CXCR3-negative and CXCR3-positive naive CD8 T cells. Study-wide findings and caveats: TRB CDR3 properties were used to infer TCR strength, and surface CD5 was comparable between naive subsets.

Remarks on this clonotype: Antigen unknown.

The TRB cDNA libraries were prepared by 5' RACE with UMI labels. TCRdb re-called the 5' RACE reads; every CDR3 protein appears as one record, without DNA. This sample contains tens of thousands of distinct CDR3 sequences. The germline gives CDR1 SGHTA, CDR2 FQGNSA. The CDR3 spans 13 residues. The clonotype originates from a human donor in good health. Some clones in this sample may be carry-over from other donors' samples. The rearrangement joins TRBV7-2 to TRBJ2-5; as DNA is missing, the TRBD1 call by TCRdb cannot be tested. Material for sequencing was naive CXCR3- CD8+ T cells from blood. Stated subset: CD45RO-CCR7+CD27+CD95- naive CD8+ T cells lacking CXCR3 (TNR3-). CDR3: CASSLGGLETQYF. The full variable domain, with the rest looked up from reference TRBV7-2 and TRBJ2-5, is GAGVSQSPSNKVTEKGKDVELRCDPISGHTALYWYRQSLGQGLEFLIYFQGNSAPDKSGLPSDRFSAERTGGSVSTLTIQRTQQEDSAVYLCASSLGGLETQYFGPGTRLLVL.